These T cell receptor beta chains were read from a single sample in a study of vaccination and CD4 T cells after COVID-19. TCRdb reanalysed the PCR reads using MiXCR and keeps one entry per CDR3 protein. The sample lists about 13,000 distinct CDR3 sequences, around 40% seen once, with 7.8% in the top ten. These receptors lack a known antigen. Here the sequenced sample was CD4+ T cells from blood, cultured in vitro, taken after SARS-CoV-2 vaccination. The receptors originated from a human donor who had recovered from COVID-19. The conserved cysteine and the conserved F or W are not part of the CDR3 here. Each record gives: J gene, CDR3 length, V gene, CDR3 protein.

j_call: TRBJ2-2; cdr3_length: 11; v_call: TRBV10-1; cdr3_aa: ASRRDNTGELF
j_call: TRBJ1-1; cdr3_length: 9; v_call: TRBV2; cdr3_aa: ATQGSTEAF
j_call: TRBJ2-3; cdr3_length: 12; v_call: TRBV30; cdr3_aa: AWRKWVRTDTQY
j_call: TRBJ1-6; cdr3_length: 15; v_call: TRBV27; cdr3_aa: ASSLGVARNYNSPLH
j_call: TRBJ2-1; cdr3_length: 11; v_call: TRBV6-2/TRBV6-3; cdr3_aa: ASSSQGSNEQF
j_call: TRBJ2-3; cdr3_length: 16; v_call: TRBV15; cdr3_aa: ATSRARTSGSSTDTQY
j_call: TRBJ2-5; cdr3_length: 12; v_call: TRBV3-1; cdr3_aa: ASSQEPSQGTQY
j_call: TRBJ1-1; cdr3_length: 9; v_call: TRBV7-2; cdr3_aa: ASSENTEAF
j_call: TRBJ2-1; cdr3_length: 11; v_call: TRBV20-1; cdr3_aa: SARDYRYDEQF
j_call: TRBJ2-2; cdr3_length: 12; v_call: TRBV20-1; cdr3_aa: SARSRGNTGELF
j_call: TRBJ2-5; cdr3_length: 10; v_call: TRBV30; cdr3_aa: AWSVASETQY
j_call: TRBJ2-7; cdr3_length: 10; v_call: TRBV6-1; cdr3_aa: ASSPSRGEQY
j_call: TRBJ2-2; cdr3_length: 13; v_call: TRBV6-1; cdr3_aa: ASSLAGGNTGELF
j_call: TRBJ1-5; cdr3_length: 11; v_call: TRBV19; cdr3_aa: ASSTGMNQPQH
j_call: TRBJ2-6; cdr3_length: 14; v_call: TRBV4-1; cdr3_aa: ASSPTESSGANVLT
j_call: TRBJ1-5; cdr3_length: 15; v_call: TRBV6-1; cdr3_aa: ASSQLQGPLGDQPQH
j_call: TRBJ2-7; cdr3_length: 13; v_call: TRBV6-1; cdr3_aa: ASSTPGQTPYEQY